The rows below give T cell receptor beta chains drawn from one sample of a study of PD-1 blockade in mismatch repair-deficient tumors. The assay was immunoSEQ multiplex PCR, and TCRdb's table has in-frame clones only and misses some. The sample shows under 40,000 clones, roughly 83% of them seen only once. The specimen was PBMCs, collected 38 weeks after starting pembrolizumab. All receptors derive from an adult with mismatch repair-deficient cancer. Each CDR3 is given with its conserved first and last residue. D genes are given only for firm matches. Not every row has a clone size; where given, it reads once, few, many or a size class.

CDR3 DNA: TGTGCCAGCAGTGGCGGCTATGGCTACACCTTC
CDR3 protein: CASSGGYGYTF
V gene: TRBV2
J gene: TRBJ1-2
clone size: -
D gene: -

CDR3 DNA: TGTGCCAGCAGTTGGACTAGCGGAACAGATACGCAGTATTTT
CDR3 protein: CASSWTSGTDTQYF
V gene: TRBV2
J gene: TRBJ2-3
clone size: -
D gene: TRBD2

CDR3 DNA: TGTGCCACCCAGTGGGCAGGCTACACCTTC
CDR3 protein: CATQWAGYTF
V gene: TRBV6-5
J gene: TRBJ1-2
clone size: -
D gene: -

CDR3 DNA: TGTGCCAGCAGTCACGGGGCGGGGGGGCAGACCAATCAGCCCCAGCATTTT
CDR3 protein: CASSHGAGGQTNQPQHF
V gene: TRBV28
J gene: TRBJ1-5
clone size: once
D gene: -

CDR3 DNA: TGTGCCAGCAGCGCGAGGACAGGGAAGTACACCGGGGAGCTGTTTTTT
CDR3 protein: CASSARTGKYTGELFF
V gene: TRBV9
J gene: TRBJ2-2
clone size: once
D gene: TRBD1

CDR3 DNA: TGTGCCAGCAGCCGTTTGGTACAGGGCGAGCAGTACTTC
CDR3 protein: CASSRLVQGEQYF
V gene: TRBV7-2
J gene: TRBJ2-7
clone size: -
D gene: -

CDR3 DNA: TGTGCCAGCAGCTTAAGTTGGGACAGGGGTAGTGAAAAACTGTTTTTT
CDR3 protein: CASSLSWDRGSEKLFF
V gene: TRBV7-9
J gene: TRBJ1-4
clone size: -
D gene: TRBD1

CDR3 DNA: TGTGCCACCAGCAGAGACGCGGCCGGCACTTCTGGAAACACCATATATTTT
CDR3 protein: CATSRDAAGTSGNTIYF
V gene: TRBV15
J gene: TRBJ1-3
clone size: once
D gene: -

CDR3 DNA: TGTGCCAGCAGCGAAGCCGGGACAGGGTGGTATGGCTACACCTTC
CDR3 protein: CASSEAGTGWYGYTF
V gene: TRBV7-9
J gene: TRBJ1-2
clone size: -
D gene: TRBD1

CDR3 DNA: TGTGCCAGCAGCTTAGGAGGGCTTTATGCAGATACGCAGTATTTT
CDR3 protein: CASSLGGLYADTQYF
V gene: TRBV7-9
J gene: TRBJ2-3
clone size: -
D gene: -

CDR3 DNA: TGCAGCGTTGGGACAGGGTTGACCTACGAGCAGTACTTC
CDR3 protein: CSVGTGLTYEQYF
V gene: TRBV29-1
J gene: TRBJ2-7
clone size: few
D gene: TRBD1

CDR3 DNA: TGTGCCAGCAGCCAAACCCGGGGGGTGGCCTATGGCTACACCTTC
CDR3 protein: CASSQTRGVAYGYTF
V gene: TRBV2
J gene: TRBJ1-2
clone size: -
D gene: -

CDR3 DNA: TGTGCCAGCAGCGAAGCGCGAGTGTCGGTTGGTGAAGCTTTCTTT
CDR3 protein: CASSEARVSVGEAFF
V gene: TRBV7-9
J gene: TRBJ1-1
clone size: -
D gene: -

CDR3 DNA: TGTGCCAGCAGTCCGTGGACTCAAAACTATGGCTACACCTTC
CDR3 protein: CASSPWTQNYGYTF
V gene: TRBV28
J gene: TRBJ1-2
clone size: -
D gene: -

CDR3 DNA: TGTGCCAGCAGCTCCACGACTAGCGCAGACTACGAGCAGTACTTC
CDR3 protein: CASSSTTSADYEQYF
V gene: TRBV11-3
J gene: TRBJ2-7
clone size: -
D gene: TRBD2

CDR3 DNA: TGCGCCAGCAGCTTGGCCCCCAGTGCAACTAATGAAAAACTGTTTTTT
CDR3 protein: CASSLAPSATNEKLFF
V gene: TRBV5-1
J gene: TRBJ1-4
clone size: -
D gene: -

CDR3 DNA: TGTGCCAGCAGTCTGGGACTAGCGGGAGGGTGGGAGACCCAGTACTTC
CDR3 protein: CASSLGLAGGWETQYF
V gene: TRBV27
J gene: TRBJ2-5
clone size: -
D gene: TRBD2

CDR3 DNA: TGTGCCAGCTCACCTCTAAACATTCAGTACTTC
CDR3 protein: CASSPLNIQYF
V gene: TRBV18
J gene: TRBJ2-4
clone size: -
D gene: -

CDR3 DNA: TGTGCCAGTAACGGACAGGGTTTGAACACTGAAGCTTTCTTT
CDR3 protein: CASNGQGLNTEAFF
V gene: TRBV19
J gene: TRBJ1-1
clone size: -
D gene: TRBD1

CDR3 DNA: TGTGCCTGGAGTGTACGACTAGCCATGAGTAATGAGCAGTTCTTC
CDR3 protein: CAWSVRLAMSNEQFF
V gene: TRBV30
J gene: TRBJ2-1
clone size: once
D gene: TRBD2

CDR3 DNA: TGTGCCATCAGTGATTTACCTACTGAGCAGTTCTTC
CDR3 protein: CAISDLPTEQFF
V gene: TRBV10-3
J gene: TRBJ2-1
clone size: -
D gene: -

CDR3 DNA: TGTGCCAGCAGTTTAAGGACAGGGACGTACGAGCAGTACTTC
CDR3 protein: CASSLRTGTYEQYF
V gene: TRBV27
J gene: TRBJ2-7
clone size: -
D gene: TRBD1

CDR3 DNA: TGTGCCAGCAGTCCCGGGGGGGCGCGTAATCAGCCCCAGCATTTT
CDR3 protein: CASSPGGARNQPQHF
V gene: TRBV28
J gene: TRBJ1-5
clone size: once
D gene: -

CDR3 DNA: TGTGCCAGCAGCTTAGAGGGGACAGGGGTCTACGAGCAGTACTTC
CDR3 protein: CASSLEGTGVYEQYF
V gene: TRBV7-6
J gene: TRBJ2-7
clone size: few
D gene: TRBD1

CDR3 DNA: TGTGCCAGCAGTTTCTTTGGCACAGATACGCAGTATTTT
CDR3 protein: CASSFFGTDTQYF
V gene: TRBV27
J gene: TRBJ2-3
clone size: -
D gene: -

CDR3 DNA: TGTGCCAGCAGCTTCGGGGATCAAGAGACCCAGTACTTC
CDR3 protein: CASSFGDQETQYF
V gene: TRBV11-2
J gene: TRBJ2-5
clone size: -
D gene: -

CDR3 DNA: TGTGCTAGCAGCTTATGTATTAGCGGGAGTTCCTCCTACGAGCAGTACTTC
CDR3 protein: CASSLCISGSSSYEQYF
V gene: TRBV7-7
J gene: TRBJ2-7
clone size: few
D gene: TRBD2

CDR3 DNA: TGTGCCAGCAGCTTGCCGGCTAGCGGCCAAGAGACCCAGTACTTC
CDR3 protein: CASSLPASGQETQYF
V gene: TRBV5-4
J gene: TRBJ2-5
clone size: -
D gene: TRBD2

CDR3 DNA: TGTGCCAGCCATTCCCCCCTGTTGGGTCAGCGAGGAAACTACGAGCAGTACTTC
CDR3 protein: CASHSPLLGQRGNYEQYF
V gene: TRBV28
J gene: TRBJ2-7
clone size: -
D gene: -

CDR3 DNA: TGTGCCGCCGGACGGGAACTGAACACTGAAGCTTTCTTT
CDR3 protein: CAAGRELNTEAFF
V gene: TRBV10-3
J gene: TRBJ1-1
clone size: once
D gene: -

CDR3 DNA: TGTGCCAGCAGCTTAGGGGGCGCTCCAGATACGCAGTATTTT
CDR3 protein: CASSLGGAPDTQYF
V gene: TRBV7-2
J gene: TRBJ2-3
clone size: -
D gene: -

CDR3 DNA: TGTGCCAGCAGTTCCCCTACTGGGAGCTCCTACAATGAGCAGTTCTTC
CDR3 protein: CASSSPTGSSYNEQFF
V gene: TRBV28
J gene: TRBJ2-1
clone size: -
D gene: -

CDR3 DNA: TGCGCCAGCAGCCGTATAGGGACAGGGGTCAATGAGCAGTTCTTC
CDR3 protein: CASSRIGTGVNEQFF
V gene: TRBV5-1
J gene: TRBJ2-1
clone size: -
D gene: TRBD1

CDR3 DNA: TGTGCCAGCAGTTTTAGTGGGGCGCGGAACGAGCAGTACTTC
CDR3 protein: CASSFSGARNEQYF
V gene: TRBV27
J gene: TRBJ2-7
clone size: once
D gene: -